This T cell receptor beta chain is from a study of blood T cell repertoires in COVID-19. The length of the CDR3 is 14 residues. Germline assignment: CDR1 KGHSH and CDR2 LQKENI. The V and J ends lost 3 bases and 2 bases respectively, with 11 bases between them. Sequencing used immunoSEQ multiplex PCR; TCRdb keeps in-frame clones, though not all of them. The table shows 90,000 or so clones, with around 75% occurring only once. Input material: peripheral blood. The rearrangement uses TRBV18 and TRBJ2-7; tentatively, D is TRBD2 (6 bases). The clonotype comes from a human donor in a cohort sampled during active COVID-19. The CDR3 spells CASSPRGSTYEQYF. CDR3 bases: TGTGCCAGCTCACCTCGGGGGTCGACCTACGAGCAGTACTTC.